This T cell receptor beta chain was captured in a study of blood T cell repertoires in COVID-19. Study-level information: There were acute and convalescent COVID-19 samples, and they came from the United States, Italy and Spain. T cells, B-cell-depleted T cells, or PBMCs supplied cDNA or gDNA.

The CDR3 has 15 residues. Germline V gives CDR1 SGHRS, CDR2 YFSETQ. V lost 5 bases and J lost 4; bases outside the gene matches: 6. As processed by the authors: Estimates of nucleated cell counts were drawn from the amplification of reference gene primers. The assay was immunoSEQ multiplex PCR, and TCRdb's table has in-frame clones only and misses some. From that table come the V and J calls and clone size; the DNA was used to work out D and trimming. Here the sample spans 45,000 to 60,000 clones, roughly 80% being singletons. This TCR was recovered from a human donor with acute or convalescent COVID-19. The donor label of this sample is uncertain. V gene TRBV5-1 combines with J gene TRBJ2-5, with 12 bases lining up with TRBD2. Sequencing used peripheral blood. The CDR3 loop is CASSSSGRALETQYF. DNA for the CDR3: TGCGCCAGCAGTTCTAGCGGGAGGGCTTTAGAGACCCAGTACTTC.